A single sample is the source of the 2 T cell receptor beta chains below, sequenced in a study of blood T cell repertoires in COVID-19. The data were produced by immunoSEQ multiplex PCR, yet TCRdb's version contains in-frame clones alone and is incomplete. There are about 200,000 clones in the sample; about 80% occur only once, and around 7.5% lies in the top ten. Input material: PBMCs or T cells enriched from blood (not recorded which). The receptors were gathered from a man aged 40-55 years who had recovered from COVID-19.

The rearrangement links TRBV19 to TRBJ2-7; 11 bases match TRBD1. CDR1 is LNHDA, CDR2 SQIVND, per germline (reference sequence). This CDR3 spans 16 amino acids. With 2 bases clipped from V and 4 bases from J, the junction kept 7 bases outside the gene matches. CDR3 in amino acids: CASSINRGTGGYEQYF. CDR3 nucleotide sequence: TGTGCCAGTAGTATAAATAGAGGGACAGGGGGTTACGAGCAGTACTTC.

The chain carries TRBV28 and TRBJ2-1, with a possible D match to TRBD2 (5 bases). The V gene lost 6 bases and the J gene lost 4 bases, with 10 bases spanning the gap. CDR3 length: 13 amino acids. Germline loops: CDR1 MDHEN, CDR2 SYDVKM. The CDR3 bases are TGTGCCAGCAGCCCTGGAGGTTACAATGAGCAGTTCTTC. This encodes CASSPGGYNEQFF. The whole variable domain, remainder taken from reference TRBV28 and TRBJ2-1, is DVKVTQSSRYLVKRTGEKVFLECVQDMDHENMFWYRQDPGLGLRLIYFSYDVKMKEKGDIPEGYSVSREKKERFSLILESASTNQTSMYLCASSPGGYNEQFFGPGTRLTVL.